A single sample is the source of the 3 T cell receptor beta chains below, sequenced in a study of blood T cell repertoires in COVID-19. Sequenced by immunoSEQ multiplex PCR; TCRdb stores in-frame clones only, minus some. The sample carries about 140,000 clones, approximately 88% recorded once. Input material: peripheral blood. These receptor sequences come from a woman in her 50s with acute or convalescent COVID-19.

This chain links TRBV6-5 with TRBJ1-2; 9 bases align to TRBD1. Germline V lookup: CDR1 MNHEY, CDR2 SVGAGI. The CDR3 is made up of 15 amino acids. Losses at the gene ends were 5 bases for V and 4 bases for J; bases not matched to a gene: 8. This CDR3 reads CASSRGQGWIYGYTF. The CDR3 region has the DNA TGTGCCAGCAGTCGCGGACAGGGGTGGATCTATGGCTACACCTTC.

The rearrangement joins TRBV2 to TRBJ2-6; the D gene is possibly TRBD1 (5 bases). Trimming shortened V by 3 bases and J by 0 bases, and 12 bases separated the two germline ends. The CDR3 length is 17 residues. The germline V gene encodes CDR1 SNHLY and CDR2 FYNNEI. The CDR3: CASSEVRASSGANVLTF. The CDR3 nucleotides are TGTGCCAGCAGTGAGGTCAGGGCGAGCTCTGGGGCCAACGTCCTGACTTTC.

CDR3 nucleotides: TGTGCCAGCAGTTCTCTGAAGGCGCCAGGCACTGAAGCTTTCTTT. Translated, it gives CASSSLKAPGTEAFF. The V gene is TRBV6-5, the J gene TRBJ1-1; D remains ambiguous. Per the germline V gene, CDR1 is MNHEY and CDR2 is SVGAGI. V dropped 4 bases and J dropped 4 bases, with 16 bases sitting between them. This CDR3 spans 15 amino acids.